One sample yielded the 8 T cell receptor beta chains listed below, sequenced in a study of blood T cell repertoires in COVID-19. Only in-frame clones appear in the TCRdb table, and some are missing; sequencing was by immunoSEQ multiplex PCR. There are about 200,000 clones in the sample; around 80% occur only once, and 6.9% lies in the top ten. Sequencing was performed on peripheral blood. The origin of the receptors is a human donor with acute or convalescent COVID-19. The donor label of this sample is uncertain.

The chain joins TRBV9 to TRBJ2-1, with D perhaps matching TRBD2 (6 bases). Trimming pared 0 bases from V and 0 bases from J, leaving 13 bases between. This CDR3 comprises 17 residues. Germline V CDR1 and CDR2: SGDLS, YYNGEE. CDR3 sequence: CASSVGGLKSSYNEQFF. The CDR3 DNA is TGTGCCAGCAGCGTAGGGGGACTGAAAAGCTCCTACAATGAGCAGTTCTTC.

The chain uses TRBV7-9 and TRBJ1-2, with D possibly being TRBD1 (5 bases). This CDR3 region has 12 residues. Germline CDR1 is SEHNR and CDR2 is FQNEAQ (reference sequence). V was pared by 3 bases and J by 12 bases, with 14 bases between. The CDR3 protein is CASSLTASQNTF. CDR3 coding DNA: TGTGCCAGCAGCTTGACAGCCTCCCAGAACACCTTC.

This chain joins TRBV19 and TRBJ1-1, with 10 bases that match TRBD1. This CDR3 has 16 residues. V lost 7 bases, J lost 11 bases, and 19 bases stayed unmatched. Germline V gives CDR1 LNHDA, CDR2 SQIVND (reference sequence). In DNA, the CDR3 is TGTGCCAGTAAACCCCCTCCGGGACAGGGGCCCGGGGGCGCTTTCTTT. This codes for CASKPPPGQGPGGAFF.

The rearrangement joins TRBV29-1 to TRBJ2-7, with 7 nucleotides matching TRBD1. The germline V gene has CDR1 SQVTM and CDR2 ANQGSEA. J was trimmed by 4 bases and V by 6 bases; bases with no gene match: 6. The CDR3 is 12 residues long. CDR3 loop: CSVRQGSYEQYF. For the CDR3, the DNA is TGCAGCGTCAGACAGGGTTCTTACGAGCAGTACTTC.

This clone was counted only a few times. This sequence joins TRBV5-4 and TRBJ2-6; tentatively, D is TRBD1 (6 bases). Trimming took 4 bases from V and 0 from J, leaving 14 bases between them. The CDR3 runs 17 residues. Looked up from germline, CDR1 is SGHNT and CDR2 is YYREEE (reference sequence). CDR3 in amino acids: CASSHRDTFSGANVLTF. CDR3 DNA: TGTGCCAGCAGCCACCGGGACACCTTCTCTGGGGCCAACGTCCTGACTTTC. The whole variable domain, filled in from reference TRBV5-4 and TRBJ2-6, reads ETGVTQSPTHLIKTRGQQVTLRCSSQSGHNTVSWYQQALGQGPQFIFQYYREEENGRGNFPPRFSGLQFPNYSSELNVNALELDDSALYLCASSHRDTFSGANVLTFGAGSRLTVL.

The CDR3 nucleotides read TGTGCCAGCAGTTTACCTGGGGCAGTCCCAGATACGCAGTATTTT. It encodes CASSLPGAVPDTQYF. The chain combines TRBV27 with TRBJ2-3; perhaps TRBD1 as D (5 bases). Germline loops: CDR1 MNHEY, CDR2 SMNVEV (reference sequence). V was clipped by 2 bases and J by 4 bases, with 13 bases between them. CDR3 length: 15 residues.

The chain employs TRBV19 and TRBJ1-1; TRBD1 agrees at 9 bases. The CDR3 is 16 residues long. Trimming cost V 7 bases and J 1 base; bases outside gene matches: 10. Germline assignment: CDR1 LNHDA and CDR2 SQIVND (reference sequence). CDR3 sequence: CASTTRQGGRNTEAFF. CDR3 bases: TGTGCCAGTACAACACGACAGGGGGGTAGGAACACTGAAGCTTTCTTT.

J is TRBJ1-1 and V is TRBV11-2; D is ambiguous. In germline, CDR1 is SGHAT, CDR2 FQNNGV. Trimming took off 1 base at V and 2 bases at J, with 5 bases between the two ends. This CDR3 is built from 13 residues. The CDR3 spells CASSLAENTEAFF. CDR3 DNA: TGTGCCAGCAGCTTAGCAGAAAACACTGAAGCTTTCTTT.